What follows is one T cell receptor (beta chain) and its context. What it recognizes is unknown. This entry is derived from a study of OX40 agonist ivuxolimab in advanced cancers. Findings of the study overall: Expanded clones were, on average, more numerous in CD8+ T cells than in CD4+.

Germline V lookup: CDR1 KGHSH, CDR2 LQKENI. The CDR3 covers 14 residues. Trimming removed 3 bases from V and 4 bases from J; junction bases left unmatched: 4. Systemic immunosuppression or a history of autoimmune disease excluded patients. Only in-frame clones appear in the TCRdb table, and some are missing; sequencing was by immunoSEQ multiplex PCR. The table has about 40,000 clones, approximately 89% seen once; the top ten hold 3% to 4%. This chain links TRBV18 with TRBJ1-1; 8 bases fit TRBD1. This TCR derives from an adult with an advanced solid tumor such as melanoma, head and neck, liver or kidney cancer. Sample: CD4+ or CD8+ T cells sorted from blood, taken in a trial of the OX40 agonist ivuxolimab. CDR3 sequence: CASSPQGARTEAFF. DNA of the CDR3: TGTGCCAGCTCACCGCAGGGGGCGCGCACTGAAGCTTTCTTT.